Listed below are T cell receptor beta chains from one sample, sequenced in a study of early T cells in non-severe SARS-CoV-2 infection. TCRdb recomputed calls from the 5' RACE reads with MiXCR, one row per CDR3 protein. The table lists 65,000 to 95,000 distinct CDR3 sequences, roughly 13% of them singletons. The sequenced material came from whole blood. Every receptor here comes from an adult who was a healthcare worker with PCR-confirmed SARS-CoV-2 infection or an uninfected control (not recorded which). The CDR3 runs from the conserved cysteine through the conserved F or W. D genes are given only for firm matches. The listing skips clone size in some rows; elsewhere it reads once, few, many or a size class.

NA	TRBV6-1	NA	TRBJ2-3	CASTTSDALDTQYF	TGTGCCAGCACCACCAGCGATGCCCTAGATACGCAGTATTTT
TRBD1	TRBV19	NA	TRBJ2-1	CASRFDRGNEQFF	TGTGCCAGTAGATTCGACAGGGGGAATGAGCAGTTCTTC
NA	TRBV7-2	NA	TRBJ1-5	CASSVTPFGNQPQHF	TGTGCCAGCAGCGTCACGCCCTTCGGCAATCAGCCCCAGCATTTT
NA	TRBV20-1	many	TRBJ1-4	CSASGGEKLFF	TGCAGTGCTAGCGGGGGCGAAAAACTGTTTTTT
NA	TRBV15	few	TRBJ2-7	CATSILKGGEQYF	TGTGCCACCAGCATCCTAAAGGGGGGCGAGCAGTACTTC
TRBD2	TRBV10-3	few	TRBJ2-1	CAIRGTSFDEQFF	TGTGCCATCAGGGGGACTAGCTTCGATGAGCAGTTCTTC
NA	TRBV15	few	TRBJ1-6	CATSRGLMGARDSPLHF	TGTGCCACCAGCAGAGGGTTGATGGGGGCGCGGGATTCACCCCTCCACTTT
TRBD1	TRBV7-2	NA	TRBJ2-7	CASSLDRGSYEQYF	TGTGCCAGCAGCTTAGACAGGGGGTCCTACGAGCAGTACTTC
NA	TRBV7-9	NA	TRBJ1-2	CASSLAHQDYYGYTF	TGTGCCAGCAGCTTAGCGCACCAGGATTACTATGGCTACACCTTC
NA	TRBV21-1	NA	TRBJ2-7	CASSKVAPGATADEQYF	NA
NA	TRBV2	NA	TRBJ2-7	CASSAGQLAYEQYF	TGTGCCAGCAGCGCGGGACAGTTAGCCTACGAGCAGTACTTC
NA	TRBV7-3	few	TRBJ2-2	CASSQIGSAGELFF	TGTGCCAGCAGTCAGATCGGTTCTGCCGGGGAGCTGTTTTTT
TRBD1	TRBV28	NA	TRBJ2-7	CASSQSGTVPSYEQYF	TGTGCCAGCAGCCAATCGGGGACAGTGCCCTCCTACGAGCAGTACTTC
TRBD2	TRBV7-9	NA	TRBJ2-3	CASSLAVAGSPLLGTDTQYF	TGTGCCAGCAGCTTAGCCGTAGCGGGATCCCCCCTCCTCGGCACAGATACGCAGTATTTT
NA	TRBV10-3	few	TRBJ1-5	CAISEDFRNQPQHF	TGTGCCATCAGTGAGGACTTTCGCAATCAGCCCCAGCATTTT
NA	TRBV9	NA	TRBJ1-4	CASSVMERGTKLFF	TGTGCCAGCAGCGTGATGGAAAGGGGGACGAAACTGTTTTTT
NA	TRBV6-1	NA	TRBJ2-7	CASSEGSNPSYEQYF	TGTGCCAGCAGTGAAGGTAGCAACCCCTCCTACGAGCAGTACTTC
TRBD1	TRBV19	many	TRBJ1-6	CASGRDSYNSPLHF	TGTGCCAGCGGCCGGGACAGTTATAATTCACCCCTCCACTTT
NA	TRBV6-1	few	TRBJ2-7	CASSDPDEQYF	TGTGCCAGCAGTGACCCGGACGAGCAGTACTTC
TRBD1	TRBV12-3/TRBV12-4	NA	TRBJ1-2	CASSMDRSIYGYTF	TGTGCCAGCAGTATGGACAGGAGTATCTATGGCTACACCTTC
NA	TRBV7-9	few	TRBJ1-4	CASSSMVREKLFF	TGTGCCAGCAGCTCGATGGTCCGCGAAAAACTGTTTTTT
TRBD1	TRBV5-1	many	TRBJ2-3	CASSGQGTDTQYF	TGCGCCAGCAGCGGACAGGGCACAGATACGCAGTATTTT